This T cell receptor beta chain was identified during a study of T cell repertoires in cytomegalovirus infection. TCRdb reanalysed the reads using MiXCR and keeps one entry per CDR3 protein. The sample yields approximately 100,000 distinct CDR3 sequences, about 40% seen once. The CDR3 length is 16 residues. V lost 3 bases to trimming and J lost 0 bases; unmatched junction nucleotides: 5. In germline, CDR1 is PRHDT, CDR2 FYEKMQ (reference sequence). This clonotype was counted between two and nine times. Its matching antigen is unknown. The J gene is TRBJ1-3, the V gene TRBV13; 7 nucleotides line up with TRBD1. The material was CD8+ T cells from cultured PBMCs, obtained from culture after CMV antigen stimulation. The sequence was collected from a human donor in good health (CMV status not recorded). Some clones in this sample may be carry-over from other donors' samples. The CDR3 DNA is TGTGCCAGCAGCTTTTCTACAGGGGACTCTGGAAACACCATATATTTT. As protein: CASSFSTGDSGNTIYF.